The source of this T cell receptor beta chain is a study of Graves' ophthalmopathy and Graves' hyperthyroidism. Study-wide points: Blood also carried most expanded thyroid clonotypes exceeding 0.001 frequency.

A remark on this clonotype: The antigen is not known.

The CDR3 is 16 residues long. With 2 bases removed from V and 4 bases from J, the gap between germline ends came to 14 bases. Germline CDR1 and CDR2: SGHVS and FQNEAQ. The sequenced template was RNA, covering the TCR beta CDR3 region. An initial RT-PCR round employing HTBI primers preceded a second-round multiplex PCR. TCRdb analysed the multiplex PCR reads with MiXCR anew, one entry per CDR3 protein. The data contain about 1.2 million distinct CDR3 sequences, 35% to 45% of them singletons. Hyperthyroidism patients were newly diagnosed, ill under 2 months, and aged 18 to 65 years. Other autoimmune diseases, uncontrolled infections, pregnancy or lactation excluded patients from enrollment.

This TCR was recovered from an adult man with Graves' hyperthyroidism. Sequencing was performed on peripheral blood or thyroid tissue (not recorded which). The V gene is TRBV7-8, the J gene TRBJ2-2; D is ambiguous. CDR3 amino acids: CASSLRLDTFTGELFF. Here the CDR3 DNA reads TGTGCCAGCAGCTTACGACTGGATACCTTCACCGGGGAGCTGTTTTTT. The variable domain in full, completed from reference TRBV7-8 and TRBJ2-2, reads GAGVSQSPRYKVAKRGQDVALRCDPISGHVSLFWYQQALGQGPEFLTYFQNEAQLDKSGLPSDRFFAERPEGSVSTLKIQRTQQEDSAVYLCASSLRLDTFTGELFFGEGSRLTVL.